The 30 T cell receptor beta chains below were found in one sample sequenced in a study of cytomegalovirus exposure and HLA in healthy donors. This PCR relied on a set of 60 Vbeta primers and 13 Jbeta primers. Only in-frame clones appear in the TCRdb table, and some are missing; sequencing was by immunoSEQ multiplex PCR. The sample shows 150,000 or so clones, 75% of them seen only once. The sequencing input was PBMCs. These receptor sequences come from a woman aged 40 to 49 in good health and CMV-seropositive.

This chain connects TRBV7-2 to TRBJ2-3, with TRBD2 identical over 10 bases. CDR1 SGHTA and CDR2 FQGNSA come from the germline V gene. The CDR3 runs 15 residues. V lost 3 bases and J lost 6; bases outside the gene matches: 6. CDR3 bases: TGTGCCAGCAGCTTCCGAGCGGGAGGGGGCGATACGCAGTATTTT. Its protein product is CASSFRAGGGDTQYF.

The chain uses TRBV5-1 and TRBJ2-7; a weak D match, TRBD2 (7 bases). The CDR3 is made up of 13 amino acids. V gave up 8 bases and J gave up 6 bases, with 18 bases separating them. The V gene's germline CDR1 is SGHRS and CDR2 YFSETQ. This CDR3 reads CASAGGPSGEQYF. The CDR3 region has the DNA TGCGCCAGTGCCGGGGGGCCCAGCGGCGAGCAGTACTTC.

The J gene is TRBJ1-1, the V gene TRBV4-3; D call uncertain. The CDR3 length is 14 residues. The germline V gene encodes CDR1 LGHNA and CDR2 YSLEER. The germline V and J ends were trimmed by 0 bases and 0 bases, with 5 bases remaining between them. CDR3 DNA: TGCGCCAGCAGCCAAGAAACGGTGAACACTGAAGCTTTCTTT. As protein: CASSQETVNTEAFF.

The CDR3 DNA reads TGTGCCTGGGGGGGAGGGGTAGACACTGAAGCTTTCTTT. It translates to CAWGGGVDTEAFF. The V gene is TRBV30, the J gene TRBJ1-1, with a tentative D call TRBD1 (5 bases). CDR1 and CDR2 from the germline V gene are GTSNPN and SVGIG (reference sequence). There are 13 residues in the CDR3. Trimming left V 5 bases short and J 3 bases short, with 13 bases between.

The rearrangement uses TRBV7-9 and TRBJ1-1, with D possibly matching TRBD1 (5 bases). Trimming took 5 bases from V and 3 from J, leaving 10 bases between them. Germline assignment: CDR1 SEHNR and CDR2 FQNEAQ (reference sequence). The CDR3 covers 13 residues. CDR3 nucleotides: TGTGCCAGCAGCCAGACAGAGGACACTGAAGCTTTCTTT. Its protein product is CASSQTEDTEAFF.

V gene TRBV28 combines with J gene TRBJ1-4, with D maybe TRBD1 (6 bases). CDR1 is MDHEN, CDR2 SYDVKM, per germline. V was shortened by 7 bases and J by 8 bases, with 20 bases between the two germline ends. The CDR3 contains 15 residues. CDR3 protein: CASISPHREGEKLFF. For the CDR3, the DNA is TGTGCCAGCATATCCCCTCACAGGGAGGGAGAAAAACTGTTTTTT.

The V call is TRBV5-1, the J call TRBJ2-2; 13 bases are shared with TRBD2. Germline loops: CDR1 SGHRS, CDR2 YFSETQ. The trim removed 3 bases at V and 1 base at J, leaving 6 bases unmatched. CDR3 length: 18 residues. For the CDR3, the DNA is TGCGCCAGCAGCTCGGATGGGACTAGCGGGATGAACACCGGGGAGCTGTTTTTT. Residues: CASSSDGTSGMNTGELFF.

There are a few counts of this clone. The chain uses TRBV28 and TRBJ2-7; 9 positions match TRBD2. The CDR3 runs to 15 residues. Germline CDR1 MDHEN, CDR2 SYDVKM. Unmatched junction bases numbered 11, after V lost 6 bases and J lost 5 bases. As DNA, the CDR3 is TGTGCCAGCAGGACCTCAGCGGGAGGACGAAACGAGCAGTACTTC. It translates to CASRTSAGGRNEQYF.

This chain connects TRBV4-1 to TRBJ2-7; 8 bases map to TRBD1. Germline assignment: CDR1 MGHRA and CDR2 YSYEKL. The CDR3 loop spans 17 amino acids. The V gene end was trimmed by 0 bases and the J gene end by 2 bases; junction bases not matched to a gene: 9. The CDR3 loop is CASSQDSGGPSPYEQYF. The DNA for the CDR3 is TGCGCCAGCAGCCAAGATTCAGGGGGCCCTAGTCCCTACGAGCAGTACTTC.

This chain uses TRBV11-2 with TRBJ2-1; D perhaps matches TRBD1 (6 bases). V lost 5 bases and J 7 bases, leaving 9 bases between the germline ends. CDR1 is SGHAT and CDR2 is FQNNGV in the germline V gene. The CDR3 runs to 12 residues. The CDR3 bases are TGTGCCAGCAGCAAACAGGGAAATGAGCAGTTCTTC. The encoded protein is CASSKQGNEQFF.

This clone came up a few times. This chain joins TRBV18 and TRBJ1-3, with no clear D. V lost 3 bases and J lost 4, with 7 bases in between. The germline V gene encodes CDR1 KGHSH and CDR2 LQKENI. The CDR3 extends over 13 amino acids. The CDR3: CASSPQAGNTIYF. The CDR3 DNA follows: TGTGCCAGCTCACCTCAGGCCGGAAACACCATATATTTT.

This clone has more than one count but fewer than ten. The chain combines TRBV2 with TRBJ2-3; the match to TRBD2 covers 12 bases. Germline V gene sequence: CDR1 SNHLY, CDR2 FYNNEI. The trim removed 6 bases at V and 6 bases at J, leaving 10 bases unmatched. This CDR3 has 16 residues. The CDR3 DNA is TGTGCCAGCAGCCTTACTAGCGGGAGGTTGGGGGATACGCAGTATTTT. It is translated as CASSLTSGRLGDTQYF.

This chain joins TRBV28 and TRBJ1-3, with 8 bases matching TRBD1. V lost 3 bases, J lost 2 bases, and 3 bases stayed unmatched. The CDR3 is made up of 15 amino acids. In germline, CDR1 is MDHEN, CDR2 SYDVKM. DNA of the CDR3: TGTGCCAGCAGTTTTGTCAGGGGGCCTGGAAACACCATATATTTT. This translates into CASSFVRGPGNTIYF.

This chain joins TRBV7-9 and TRBJ2-3; tentative D call: TRBD2 (5 bases). This CDR3 has 13 amino acids. From germline, CDR1 is SEHNR and CDR2 FQNEAQ (reference sequence). The V end was cut by 5 bases, the J end by 6 bases, with 12 bases between. The CDR3 spells CASSPGRGDTQYF. The CDR3 DNA reads as TGTGCCAGCAGCCCCGGACGGGGTGATACGCAGTATTTT.

The CDR3 sequence is CASSTSGRASYEQYF. The DNA of the CDR3 is TGTGCCAGCAGCACAAGCGGGAGAGCTTCCTACGAGCAGTACTTC. The chain is built from TRBV7-8 and TRBJ2-7, with 8 nucleotides matching TRBD2. Germline V gene data show CDR1 as SGHVS and CDR2 as FQNEAQ. V shed 5 bases, J shed 1 base, and the junction held 7 bases outside the gene matches. CDR3 length: 15 amino acids. Combining the CDR3 with reference TRBV7-8 and TRBJ2-7 gives the whole variable domain GAGVSQSPRYKVAKRGQDVALRCDPISGHVSLFWYQQALGQGPEFLTYFQNEAQLDKSGLPSDRFFAERPEGSVSTLKIQRTQQEDSAVYLCASSTSGRASYEQYFGPGTRLTVT.

V and J are TRBV18 and TRBJ2-3, with TRBD2 matching over 7 bases. The trim removed 2 bases at V and 4 bases at J, leaving 9 bases unmatched. The CDR3 extends over 16 amino acids. Germline CDR1 reads KGHSH; CDR2 reads LQKENI. The CDR3 here is CASSPAGGRIADTQYF. The DNA of the CDR3 is TGTGCCAGCTCACCAGCGGGCGGGAGAATTGCAGATACGCAGTATTTT.

The chain links TRBV7-8 to TRBJ2-4; TRBD1 matches 9 bases. Losses at the gene ends were 5 bases for V and 8 bases for J; bases not matched to a gene: 4. Looked up from germline, CDR1 is SGHVS and CDR2 is FQNEAQ. The CDR3 covers 13 residues. The CDR3 DNA is TGTGCCAGCAGCCGGGACAGGGCAGACATTCAGTACTTC. It specifies CASSRDRADIQYF.

This clone has just a few counts. This same CDR3 is encoded by further DNA sequences in the sample. The chain couples TRBV19 to TRBJ1-1; D is possibly TRBD1 (5 bases). Germline CDR1 LNHDA, CDR2 SQIVND (reference sequence). The V end was cut by 4 bases, the J end by 5 bases, with 11 bases between. The CDR3 runs 13 residues. CDR3: CASSSQGGTEAFF. The CDR3 DNA is TGTGCCAGTAGTAGTCAGGGAGGAACTGAAGCTTTCTTT.

CDR3 sequence reads: CAIRTSGYNEQFF. The CDR3 DNA is TGTGCCATCAGGACTAGCGGGTACAATGAGCAGTTCTTC. The J gene is TRBJ2-1, the V gene TRBV10-3; 10 bases agree with TRBD2. The V segment lost 6 bases and the J segment 4 bases; nucleotides outside the gene matches: 0. CDR1 and CDR2 (germline): ENHRY, SYGVKD. CDR3 length: 13 residues.

This chain uses TRBV7-9 with TRBJ2-5; 8 positions match TRBD1. Germline V gene data show CDR1 as SEHNR and CDR2 as FQNEAQ (reference sequence). The J segment lost 2 bases and the V segment lost 4 bases, leaving 15 bases of the junction unmatched. The CDR3 is 18 residues long. Here the CDR3 reads CASSSKRSTGDFQETQYF. The CDR3 DNA is TGTGCCAGCAGCTCCAAAAGGTCGACAGGGGACTTTCAAGAGACCCAGTACTTC.

The chain recombines TRBV5-1 with TRBJ1-1; D is perhaps TRBD1 (5 bases). Germline V CDR1 and CDR2: SGHRS, YFSETQ. V was clipped by 4 bases and J by 8 bases, with 27 bases between them. This CDR3 has 17 amino acids. DNA of the CDR3: TGCGCCAGCAGCCTGGGGGGGGGTAGGAGGCCCCTAGGCGAAGCTTTCTTT. Its translation is CASSLGGGRRPLGEAFF.

The chain is built from TRBV2 and TRBJ1-6; D call uncertain. This CDR3 contains 11 residues. Germline CDR1 reads SNHLY; CDR2 reads FYNNEI. Trimming removed 5 bases at V and 12 bases at J, with 8 bases between. The CDR3 sequence: CASSLGEPLHF. The CDR3 region has the DNA TGTGCCAGCAGTTTAGGAGAACCCCTCCACTTT.

The V gene is TRBV15, the J gene TRBJ2-7, with D maybe TRBD1 (6 bases). The CDR3 is made up of 13 amino acids. The ends were cut back, 5 bases at V and 3 bases at J, with 11 bases in the middle. The germline V gene encodes CDR1 LNHNV and CDR2 YYDKDF (reference sequence). The CDR3 loop reads CATSRDIDYEQYF. CDR3 DNA: TGTGCCACCAGCCGGGACATTGACTACGAGCAGTACTTC.

This clone was seen ten or more times. V and J are TRBV7-2 and TRBJ1-4; D remains unclear. The CDR3 loop spans 14 amino acids. V lost 5 bases and J lost 5, with 12 bases in between. Per the germline V gene, CDR1 is SGHTA and CDR2 is FQGNSA. The CDR3 region is CASSTDTPNEKLFF. The CDR3 DNA sequence: TGTGCCAGCAGCACAGACACCCCGAATGAAAAACTGTTTTTT.

This clone was observed once. The CDR3 nucleotides are TGCGCCAGCAGCTTTGGCTTACTAGCGGTAGAACAAGAGACCCAGTACTTC. Translation gives CASSFGLLAVEQETQYF. The V and J genes are TRBV5-1 and TRBJ2-5; 8 positions agree with TRBD2. This CDR3 has 17 residues. After removal of 2 bases from V and 2 bases from J, the junction contained 11 bases not matched to a gene. Germline V gene data show CDR1 as SGHRS and CDR2 as YFSETQ.

V and J are TRBV28 and TRBJ2-3; D ambiguous. The CDR3 is made up of 13 amino acids. V gave up 7 bases and J gave up 4 bases, with 12 bases separating them. Germline CDR1 is MDHEN and CDR2 is SYDVKM. The CDR3: CASTTSNADTQYF. The CDR3, as DNA: TGTGCCAGCACCACGAGCAATGCAGATACGCAGTATTTT.

This chain joins TRBV28 and TRBJ1-1; D is undetermined. Germline V CDR1 and CDR2: MDHEN, SYDVKM. V was shortened by 7 bases and J by 1 base, with 4 bases between the two germline ends. The CDR3 is 11 amino acids. The CDR3 region is CASTSNTEAFF. CDR3 nucleotide sequence: TGTGCCAGCACCTCGAACACTGAAGCTTTCTTT.

The chain couples TRBV19 to TRBJ2-1, with 8 bases that match TRBD2. CDR1 LNHDA and CDR2 SQIVND come from the germline V gene (reference sequence). V lost 2 bases to trimming and J lost 0 bases; unmatched junction nucleotides: 0. CDR3 length equals 15 residues. The CDR3: CASSISGSSYNEQFF. The CDR3 nucleotides read TGTGCCAGTAGTATAAGCGGGAGCTCCTACAATGAGCAGTTCTTC.

This clone was counted only a few times. The chain combines TRBV28 with TRBJ1-3, with D possibly being TRBD1 (6 bases). With 3 bases removed from V and 8 bases from J, the gap between germline ends came to 14 bases. The CDR3 is made up of 14 amino acids. Germline assignment: CDR1 MDHEN and CDR2 SYDVKM. The CDR3 is CASSLSGGWDTIYF. CDR3 bases: TGTGCCAGCAGTTTGTCTGGGGGCTGGGACACCATATATTTT.

This chain links TRBV11-1 with TRBJ1-2, with D possibly TRBD1 on 6 matching bases. V was clipped by 5 bases and J by 7 bases, with 14 bases between them. This CDR3 region has 13 residues. CDR1 and CDR2 from the germline V gene are SGHAT and FQDESV (reference sequence). The CDR3 bases are TGTGCCAGCAGCCAGGACAGTTCGGCTGGCTACACCTTC. It specifies CASSQDSSAGYTF. Looking up the rest from reference TRBV11-1 and TRBJ1-2 gives the full variable domain: EAEVAQSPRYKITEKSQAVAFWCDPISGHATLYWYRQILGQGPELLVQFQDESVVDDSQLPKDRFSAERLKGVDSTLKIQPAELGDSAMYLCASSQDSSAGYTFGSGTRLTVV.